This T cell receptor (beta chain) is from a study of spatial heterogeneity in lung cancer. Study-wide findings and caveats: It was found that expanded intratumoral alpha and beta TCR counts tracked tumor mutation counts.

For this clonotype: Its antigen is as yet unknown.

TCRdb redid the calling of the 5' RACE reads with MiXCR, one entry per CDR3 protein. The sample has more than 7,500 distinct CDR3 sequences, 6.5% to 9% seen once; the top ten hold under 25%. Noted time point: sample taken at primary tumor resection. Unsorted whole RNA of tumor, nontumor lung or frozen PBMC was sequenced. Germline CDR1 is MGHRA and CDR2 is YSYEKL. V was cut by 0 bases and J by 6 bases, with 9 bases left in between. The CDR3 sequence is 14 residues long. Sequenced material: lung tumor tissue, taken at surgery. This chain links TRBV4-1 with TRBJ2-1; a weak D match, TRBD1 (6 bases). The clonotype originates from a male donor with early-stage non-small cell lung cancer. As DNA, the CDR3 is TGCGCCAGCAGCCAAGACAGGGGACGCAATGAGCAGTTCTTC. Translation gives CASSQDRGRNEQFF.